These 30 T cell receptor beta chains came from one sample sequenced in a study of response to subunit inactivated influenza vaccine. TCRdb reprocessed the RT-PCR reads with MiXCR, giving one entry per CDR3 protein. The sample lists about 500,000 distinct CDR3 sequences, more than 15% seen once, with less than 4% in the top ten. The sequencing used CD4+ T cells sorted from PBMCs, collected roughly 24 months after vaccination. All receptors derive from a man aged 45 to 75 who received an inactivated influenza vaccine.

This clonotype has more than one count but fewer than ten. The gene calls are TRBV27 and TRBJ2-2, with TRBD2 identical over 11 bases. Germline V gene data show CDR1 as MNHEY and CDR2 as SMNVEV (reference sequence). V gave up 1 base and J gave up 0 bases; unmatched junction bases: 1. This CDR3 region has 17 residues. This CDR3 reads CASSLYSGGANTGELFF. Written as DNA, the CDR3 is TGTGCCAGCAGTTTATATAGCGGGGGGGCGAACACCGGGGAGCTGTTTTTT.

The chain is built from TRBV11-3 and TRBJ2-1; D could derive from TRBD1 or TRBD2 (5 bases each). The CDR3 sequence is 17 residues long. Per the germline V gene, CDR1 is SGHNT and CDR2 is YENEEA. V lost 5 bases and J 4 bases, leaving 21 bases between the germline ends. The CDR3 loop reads CASSNRDPVEPYNEQFF. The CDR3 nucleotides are TGTGCCAGCAGCAATCGGGACCCGGTAGAGCCTTACAATGAGCAGTTCTTC. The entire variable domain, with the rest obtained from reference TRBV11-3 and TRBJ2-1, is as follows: EAGVVQSPRYKIIEKKQPVAFWCNPISGHNTLYWYLQNLGQGPELLIRYENEEAVDDSQLPKDRFSAERLKGVDSTLKIQPAELGDSAVYLCASSNRDPVEPYNEQFFGPGTRLTVL.

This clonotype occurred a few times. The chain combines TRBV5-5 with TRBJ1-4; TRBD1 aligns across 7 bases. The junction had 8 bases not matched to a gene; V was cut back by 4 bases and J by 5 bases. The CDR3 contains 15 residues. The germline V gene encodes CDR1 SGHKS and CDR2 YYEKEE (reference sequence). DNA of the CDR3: TGTGCCAGCAGCGTATCCGGGACAGCAAATGAAAAACTGTTTTTT. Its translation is CASSVSGTANEKLFF.

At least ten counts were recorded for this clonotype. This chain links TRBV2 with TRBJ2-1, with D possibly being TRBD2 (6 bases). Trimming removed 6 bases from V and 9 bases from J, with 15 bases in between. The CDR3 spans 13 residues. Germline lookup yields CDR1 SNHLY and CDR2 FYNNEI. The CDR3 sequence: CASRRTINGEQFF. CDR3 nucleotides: TGTGCCAGCAGAAGGACTATCAACGGTGAGCAGTTCTTC.

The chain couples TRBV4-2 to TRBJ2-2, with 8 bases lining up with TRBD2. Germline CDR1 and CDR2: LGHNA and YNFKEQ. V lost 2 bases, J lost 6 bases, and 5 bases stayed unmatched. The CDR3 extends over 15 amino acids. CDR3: CASSQISGSPGELFF. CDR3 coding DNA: TGTGCCAGCAGCCAAATCAGCGGGAGCCCCGGGGAGCTGTTTTTT.

The CDR3 DNA follows: TGTGCCAGCAGCTTAGCGGTCCAGGGAAGACAGCCCCAGCATTTT. Protein product: CASSLAVQGRQPQHF. The V call is TRBV7-2, the J call TRBJ1-5, with D possibly TRBD1 on 5 matching bases. The V gene's germline CDR1 is SGHTA and CDR2 FQGNSA. This CDR3 spans 15 amino acids. Deletions cut 0 bases from V and 7 bases from J, with 13 bases between.

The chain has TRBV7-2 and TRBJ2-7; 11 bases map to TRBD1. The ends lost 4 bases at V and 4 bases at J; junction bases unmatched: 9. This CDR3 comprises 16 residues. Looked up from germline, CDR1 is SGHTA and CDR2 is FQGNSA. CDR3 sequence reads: CASSSAGTGGLYEQYF. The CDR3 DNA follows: TGTGCCAGCAGCTCCGCCGGGACAGGGGGTTTGTACGAGCAGTACTTC. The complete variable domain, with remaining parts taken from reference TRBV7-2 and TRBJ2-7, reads GAGVSQSPSNKVTEKGKDVELRCDPISGHTALYWYRQSLGQGLEFLIYFQGNSAPDKSGLPSDRFSAERTGGSVSTLTIQRTQQEDSAVYLCASSSAGTGGLYEQYFGPGTRLTVT.

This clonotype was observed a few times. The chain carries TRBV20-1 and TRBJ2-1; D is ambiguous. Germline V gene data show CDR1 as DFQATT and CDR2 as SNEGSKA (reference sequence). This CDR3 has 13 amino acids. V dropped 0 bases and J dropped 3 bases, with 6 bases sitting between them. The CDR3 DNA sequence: TGCAGTGCTAGAGACGGAAACTACAATGAGCAGTTCTTC. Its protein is CSARDGNYNEQFF.

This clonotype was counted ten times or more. CDR3 protein: CATSRDLTSGNQPQHF. In nucleotides, the CDR3 is TGTGCCACCAGCAGAGACCTGACTTCTGGCAATCAGCCCCAGCATTTT. The genes are TRBV15 and TRBJ1-5; the D is unclear. The CDR3 covers 16 residues. Germline assignment: CDR1 LNHNV and CDR2 YYDKDF (reference sequence). Trimming left V 0 bases short and J 2 bases short, with 11 bases between.

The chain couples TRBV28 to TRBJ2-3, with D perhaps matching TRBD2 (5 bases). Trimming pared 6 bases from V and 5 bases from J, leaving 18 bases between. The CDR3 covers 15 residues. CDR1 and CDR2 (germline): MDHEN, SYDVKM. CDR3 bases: TGTGCCAGCAGGTCGGCGGGTTACTCCGGAGATACGCAGTATTTT. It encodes CASRSAGYSGDTQYF.

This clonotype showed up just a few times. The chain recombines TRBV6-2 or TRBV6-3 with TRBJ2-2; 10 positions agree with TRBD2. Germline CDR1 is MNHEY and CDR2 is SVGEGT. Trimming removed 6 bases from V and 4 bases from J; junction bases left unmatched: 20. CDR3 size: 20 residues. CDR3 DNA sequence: TGTGCCAGCAGCTCACCCGGGACAGGCCTAGCGGGAGTCATCACCGGGGAGCTGTTTTTT. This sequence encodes CASSSPGTGLAGVITGELFF.

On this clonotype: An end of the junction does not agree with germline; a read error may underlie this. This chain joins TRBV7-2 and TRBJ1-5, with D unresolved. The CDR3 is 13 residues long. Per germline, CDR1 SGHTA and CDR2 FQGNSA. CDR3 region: CASSLGQVQPRHF. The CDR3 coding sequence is TGTGCCAGCAGCTTAGGCCAGGTTCAGCCCCGGCATTTT.

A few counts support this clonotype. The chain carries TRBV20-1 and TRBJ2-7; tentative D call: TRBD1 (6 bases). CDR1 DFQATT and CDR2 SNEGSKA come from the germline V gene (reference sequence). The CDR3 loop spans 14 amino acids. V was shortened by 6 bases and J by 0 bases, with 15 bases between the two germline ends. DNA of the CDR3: TGCAGTGCCCGAACAGGGTCGGGCTCCTACGAGCAGTACTTC. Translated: CSARTGSGSYEQYF.

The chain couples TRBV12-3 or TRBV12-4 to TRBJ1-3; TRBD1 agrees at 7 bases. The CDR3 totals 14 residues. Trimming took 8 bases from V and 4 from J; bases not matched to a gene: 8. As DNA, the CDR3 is TGTGCCAGCTCCCAAACAGGGGTAGGAAACACCATATATTTT. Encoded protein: CASSQTGVGNTIYF.

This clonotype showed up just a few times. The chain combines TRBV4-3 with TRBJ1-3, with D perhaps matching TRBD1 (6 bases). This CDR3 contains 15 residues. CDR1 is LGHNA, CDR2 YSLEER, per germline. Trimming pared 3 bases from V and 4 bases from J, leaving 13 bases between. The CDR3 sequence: CASSQRGGAGNTIYF. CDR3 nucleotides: TGCGCCAGCAGCCAGAGGGGGGGCGCGGGAAACACCATATATTTT.

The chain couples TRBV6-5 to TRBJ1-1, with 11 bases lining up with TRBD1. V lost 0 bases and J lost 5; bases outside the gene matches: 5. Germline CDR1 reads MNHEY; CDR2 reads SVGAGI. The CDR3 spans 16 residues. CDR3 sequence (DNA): TGTGCCAGCAGTTACTCCCTGGACAGGGGGCCTACTGAAGCTTTCTTT. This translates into CASSYSLDRGPTEAFF.

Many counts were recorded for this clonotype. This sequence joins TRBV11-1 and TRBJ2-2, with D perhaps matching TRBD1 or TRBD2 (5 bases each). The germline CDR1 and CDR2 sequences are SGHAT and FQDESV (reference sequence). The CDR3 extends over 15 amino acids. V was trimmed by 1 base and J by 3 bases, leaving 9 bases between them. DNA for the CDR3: TGTGCCAGCAGCTTAGAAATGGGGGACACCGGGGAGCTGTTTTTT. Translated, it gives CASSLEMGDTGELFF.

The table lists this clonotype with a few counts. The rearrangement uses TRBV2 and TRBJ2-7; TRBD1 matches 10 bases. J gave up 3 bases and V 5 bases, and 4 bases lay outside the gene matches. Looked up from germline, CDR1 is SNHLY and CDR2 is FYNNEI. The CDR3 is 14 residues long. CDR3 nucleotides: TGTGCCAGCAGTTTGGACAGGGGGGACTACGAGCAGTACTTC. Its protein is CASSLDRGDYEQYF.

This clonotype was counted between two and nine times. The CDR3 reads CSADGLAGFQETQYF. CDR3 DNA sequence: TGCAGTGCTGACGGACTAGCGGGGTTCCAAGAGACCCAGTACTTC. V and J are TRBV20-1 and TRBJ2-5; 12 bases match TRBD2. The CDR3 has 15 amino acids. Germline V gene lookup returns CDR1 DFQATT and CDR2 SNEGSKA (reference sequence). V lost 5 bases, J lost 1 base, and 5 bases stayed unmatched.

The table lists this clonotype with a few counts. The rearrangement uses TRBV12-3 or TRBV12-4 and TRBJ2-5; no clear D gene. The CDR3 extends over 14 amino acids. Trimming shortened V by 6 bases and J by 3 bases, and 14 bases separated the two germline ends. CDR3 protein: CASRIYGGEETQYF. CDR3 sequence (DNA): TGTGCCAGCAGGATCTACGGTGGAGAAGAGACCCAGTACTTC.

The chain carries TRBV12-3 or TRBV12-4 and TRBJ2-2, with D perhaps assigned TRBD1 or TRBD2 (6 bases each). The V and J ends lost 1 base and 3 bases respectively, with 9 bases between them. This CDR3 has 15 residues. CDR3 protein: CASSLGRGDTGELFF. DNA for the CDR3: TGTGCCAGCAGTTTAGGGAGGGGGGACACCGGGGAGCTGTTTTTT.

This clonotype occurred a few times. Here the CDR3 DNA reads TGTGCCACCCGAGGGGGAGAGGGCTATGGCTACACCTTC. As protein: CATRGGEGYGYTF. The chain recombines TRBV6-1 with TRBJ1-2, with D possibly matching TRBD1 (6 bases). The CDR3 contains 13 residues. The V and J ends lost 10 bases and 4 bases respectively, with 16 bases between them. Germline values: CDR1 MNHNS, CDR2 SASEGT.

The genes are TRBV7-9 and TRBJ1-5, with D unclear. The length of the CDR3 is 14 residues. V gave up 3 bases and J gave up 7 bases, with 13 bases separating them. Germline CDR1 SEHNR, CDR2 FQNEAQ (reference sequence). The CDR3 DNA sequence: TGTGCCAGCAGCTTCAGTGGGATAGGACAGCCCCAGCATTTT. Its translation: CASSFSGIGQPQHF.

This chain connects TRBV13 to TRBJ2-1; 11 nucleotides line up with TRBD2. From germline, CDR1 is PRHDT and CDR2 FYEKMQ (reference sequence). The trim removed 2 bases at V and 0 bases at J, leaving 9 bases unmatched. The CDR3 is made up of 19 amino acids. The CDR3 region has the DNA TGTGCCAGCAGCTTATTTACTAGCGGGAGTGCAATCTCCTACAATGAGCAGTTCTTC. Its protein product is CASSLFTSGSAISYNEQFF.

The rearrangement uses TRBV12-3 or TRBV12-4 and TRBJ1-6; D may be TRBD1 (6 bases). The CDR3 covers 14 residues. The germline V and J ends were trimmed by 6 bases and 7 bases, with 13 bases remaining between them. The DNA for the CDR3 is TGTGCCAGCAGCACTGGACAGAAAAATTCACCCCTCCACTTT. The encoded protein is CASSTGQKNSPLHF.

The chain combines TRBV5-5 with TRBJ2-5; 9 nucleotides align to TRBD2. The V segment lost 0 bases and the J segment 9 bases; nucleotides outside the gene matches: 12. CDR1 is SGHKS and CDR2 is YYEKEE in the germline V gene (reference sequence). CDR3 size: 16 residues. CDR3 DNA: TGTGCCAGCAGCTTGGCCGGGACTAGCCAACCAGGGGCCCAGTACTTC. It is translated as CASSLAGTSQPGAQYF.

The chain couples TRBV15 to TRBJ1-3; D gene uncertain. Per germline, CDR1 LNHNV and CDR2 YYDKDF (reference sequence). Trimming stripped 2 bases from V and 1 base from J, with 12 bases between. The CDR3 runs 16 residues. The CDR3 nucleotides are TGTGCCACCAGCAGAATGGACCAGGCGTCTGGAAACACCATATATTTT. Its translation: CATSRMDQASGNTIYF.

CDR3 coding DNA: TGCGCCAGCAGCCAAGATCGGGTGGGCAGGGAATATTACGAGCAGTACTTC. It codes for CASSQDRVGREYYEQYF. V and J are TRBV4-3 and TRBJ2-7; weak D call: TRBD1 (5 bases). CDR3 length equals 17 residues. CDR1 LGHNA and CDR2 YSLEER come from the germline V gene. V lost 0 bases and J 4 bases, leaving 19 bases between the germline ends.

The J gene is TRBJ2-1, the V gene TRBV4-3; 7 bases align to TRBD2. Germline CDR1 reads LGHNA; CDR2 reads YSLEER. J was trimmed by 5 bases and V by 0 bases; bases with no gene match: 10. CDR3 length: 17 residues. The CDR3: CASSQDYPPGRDNEQFF. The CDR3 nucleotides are TGCGCCAGCAGCCAAGATTACCCCCCGGGGAGGGACAATGAGCAGTTCTTC.

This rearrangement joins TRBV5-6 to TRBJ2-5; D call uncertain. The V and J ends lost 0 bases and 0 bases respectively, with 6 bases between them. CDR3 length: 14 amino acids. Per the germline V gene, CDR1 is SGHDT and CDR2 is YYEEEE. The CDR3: CASSLGDYQETQYF. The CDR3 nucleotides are TGTGCCAGCAGCTTGGGAGATTACCAAGAGACCCAGTACTTC.